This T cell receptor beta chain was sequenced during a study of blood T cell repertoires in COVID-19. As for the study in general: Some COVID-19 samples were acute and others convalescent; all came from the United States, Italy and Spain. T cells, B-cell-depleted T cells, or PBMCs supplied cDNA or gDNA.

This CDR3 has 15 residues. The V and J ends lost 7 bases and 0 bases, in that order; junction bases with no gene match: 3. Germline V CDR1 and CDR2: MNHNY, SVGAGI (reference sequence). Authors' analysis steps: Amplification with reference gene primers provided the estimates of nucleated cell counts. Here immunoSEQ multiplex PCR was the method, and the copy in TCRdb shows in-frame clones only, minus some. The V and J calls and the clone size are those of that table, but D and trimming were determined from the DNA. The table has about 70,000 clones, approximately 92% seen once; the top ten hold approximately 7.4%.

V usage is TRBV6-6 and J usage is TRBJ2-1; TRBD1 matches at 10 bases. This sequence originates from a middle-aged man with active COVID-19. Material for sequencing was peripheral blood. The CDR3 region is CASKTGGYSYNEQFF. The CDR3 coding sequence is TGTGCCAGCAAGACAGGGGGCTACTCCTACAATGAGCAGTTCTTC.